The 21 T cell receptor beta chains below all came from one sample that was sequenced in a study of shared clonotypes between healthy human individuals. Only in-frame clones appear in the TCRdb table, and some are missing; sequencing was by immunoSEQ multiplex PCR. The sample has 2 million or so clones, less than 95% seen once; the top ten hold roughly 1.1%. Terminally differentiated effector memory CD45RA+ cells were left out of the naive CD8 fraction, which was CD45RO-negative and positively selected for CCR7. Input material: naive CD8+ T cells sorted from blood. The receptors shown here come from a man between 18 and 35 years old in good health.

This sequence joins TRBV27 and TRBJ2-1; TRBD1 aligns across 8 bases. This CDR3 contains 12 residues. Germline V lookup: CDR1 MNHEY, CDR2 SMNVEV (reference sequence). J gave up 10 bases and V 3 bases, and 2 bases lay outside the gene matches. CDR3 sequence (DNA): TGTGCCAGCAGTTTTGACAGGGGCGAGCAGTTCTTC. Its protein product is CASSFDRGEQFF.

The J gene is TRBJ2-2, the V gene TRBV27, with TRBD2 matching 7 bases. The CDR3 runs 16 residues. V trimming: 2 bases; J trimming: 1 base; junction bases outside the gene matches: 4. CDR1 is MNHEY and CDR2 is SMNVEV in the germline V gene (reference sequence). DNA for the CDR3: TGTGCCAGCAGTTTAAGGCCTAGCGGGAACACCGGGGAGCTGTTTTTT. Amino acids: CASSLRPSGNTGELFF.

The chain is built from TRBV27 and TRBJ2-2; no clear D gene. With 5 bases removed from V and 7 bases from J, the gap between germline ends came to 11 bases. The CDR3 is 13 amino acids. Per the germline V gene, CDR1 is MNHEY and CDR2 is SMNVEV (reference sequence). CDR3 DNA sequence: TGTGCCAGCAGTCTTGGATGGGACGGGGAGCTGTTTTTT. Translating it yields CASSLGWDGELFF.

The genes are TRBV2 and TRBJ1-5; the D is unclear. There are 13 residues in the CDR3. Germline CDR1 reads SNHLY; CDR2 reads FYNNEI. The V gene lost 0 bases and the J gene lost 9 bases, with 9 bases spanning the gap. The CDR3: CASSEALLRPQHF. Here the CDR3 DNA reads TGTGCCAGCAGTGAAGCGCTTCTGAGGCCCCAGCATTTT.

V usage is TRBV15 and J usage is TRBJ1-1; 8 nucleotides align to TRBD1. Germline V CDR1 and CDR2: LNHNV, YYDKDF (reference sequence). V gave up 4 bases and J gave up 6 bases; unmatched junction bases: 1. The CDR3 is made up of 12 amino acids. The CDR3 loop is CATSMTGAEAFF. CDR3 nucleotide sequence: TGTGCCACCAGCATGACAGGGGCTGAAGCTTTCTTT. Full variable domain (remainder filled in from reference TRBV15 and TRBJ1-1): DAMVIQNPRYQVTQFGKPVTLSCSQTLNHNVMYWYQQKSSQAPKLLFHYYDKDFNNEADTPDNFQSRRPNTSFCFLDIRSPGLGDTAMYLCATSMTGAEAFFGQGTRLTVV.

The CDR3 nucleotides read TGTGCCAGCAGCTTTGGGGACGCCTATAATTCACCCCTCCACTTT. Its translation is CASSFGDAYNSPLHF. The rearrangement joins TRBV7-2 to TRBJ1-6; possible D gene TRBD1, 5 bases. V was shortened by 3 bases and J by 2 bases, with 8 bases between the two germline ends. Germline lookup yields CDR1 SGHTA and CDR2 FQGNSA. CDR3 length: 15 residues.

Comment on this clone: This specimen includes other DNA sequences encoding the same CDR3. The chain joins TRBV29-1 to TRBJ2-7; unclear D gene. Germline CDR1 SQVTM, CDR2 ANQGSEA. Between the trimmed V and J ends, which lost 3 bases and 2 bases, there was a span of 5 bases. The CDR3 sequence is 11 residues long. The CDR3 nucleotides are TGCAGCGTTGATGATACCTACGAGCAGTACTTC. Translated: CSVDDTYEQYF.

CDR3: CASSLAFGTGAYEQYF. Here the CDR3 DNA reads TGTGCCAGCAGTCTCGCCTTCGGGACAGGGGCCTACGAGCAGTACTTC. The rearrangement uses TRBV6-6 and TRBJ2-7, with 10 bases fitting TRBD1. CDR1 and CDR2 from the germline V gene are MNHNY and SVGAGI (reference sequence). CDR3 length: 16 residues. The J segment lost 2 bases and the V segment lost 5 bases, leaving 9 bases of the junction unmatched.

The rearrangement links TRBV7-8 to TRBJ2-2; TRBD1 aligns across 8 bases. The CDR3 spans 16 residues. The V segment lost 1 base and the J segment 5 bases; nucleotides outside the gene matches: 6. Germline CDR1 and CDR2: SGHVS and FQNEAQ. CDR3: CASSLGTGGGTGELFF. CDR3 DNA sequence: TGTGCCAGCAGCTTAGGAACAGGGGGAGGTACCGGGGAGCTGTTTTTT. The full variable domain, rest sourced from reference TRBV7-8 and TRBJ2-2, is GAGVSQSPRYKVAKRGQDVALRCDPISGHVSLFWYQQALGQGPEFLTYFQNEAQLDKSGLPSDRFFAERPEGSVSTLKIQRTQQEDSAVYLCASSLGTGGGTGELFFGEGSRLTVL.

The genes are TRBV29-1 and TRBJ2-2; D is ambiguous. V was shortened by 3 bases and J by 3 bases, with 5 bases between the two germline ends. This CDR3 comprises 12 residues. The germline gives CDR1 SQVTM, CDR2 ANQGSEA. DNA of the CDR3: TGCAGCGTTGATTTGGACACCGGGGAGCTGTTTTTT. This translates into CSVDLDTGELFF.

The V and J genes are TRBV7-2 and TRBJ2-7; 7 nucleotides agree with TRBD1. Germline-derived CDR1 and CDR2 are SGHTA and FQGNSA. CDR3 length equals 14 residues. V shed 5 bases and J 5 bases; nucleotides not matched to a gene: 9. CDR3 coding DNA: TGTGCCAGCAGCCCCTGGACAGGACTGGACGAGCAGTACTTC. Residues: CASSPWTGLDEQYF.

The chain links TRBV2 to TRBJ2-1; TRBD2 aligns across 8 bases. V lost 5 bases, J lost 7 bases, and 10 bases stayed unmatched. CDR3 length: 15 residues. Germline CDR1 and CDR2: SNHLY and FYNNEI. In DNA form, the CDR3 reads TGTGCCAGCAGTCGGACAGCGGGAGCCATGAATGAGCAGTTCTTC. It translates to CASSRTAGAMNEQFF.

The J gene is TRBJ2-5, the V gene TRBV11-2; 10 bases fit TRBD2. J lost 4 bases, V lost 1 base, and 6 bases had no gene match. Germline V lookup: CDR1 SGHAT, CDR2 FQNNGV. The CDR3 extends over 16 amino acids. CDR3 nucleotides: TGTGCCAGCAGCTTAGGGGTAGCGGGAGGAGTAGAGACCCAGTACTTC. It encodes CASSLGVAGGVETQYF.

CDR3 in DNA: TGTGCCAGCAGCGGATACCGGGACAGGGAAGGCACAGATACGCAGTATTTT. Translating it yields CASSGYRDREGTDTQYF. V is TRBV7-9 and J is TRBJ2-3, with 9 bases identical to TRBD1. After removal of 5 bases from V and 1 base from J, the junction contained 10 bases not matched to a gene. Germline V gene data show CDR1 as SEHNR and CDR2 as FQNEAQ (reference sequence). This CDR3 is 17 amino acids long.

As concerns this clone: One end of the junction does not line up with germline, which may come from a read error. V usage is TRBV7-7 and J usage is TRBJ2-1, with TRBD2 matching over 14 bases. In germline, CDR1 is SSHAT, CDR2 FNYEAQ (reference sequence). The CDR3 loop spans 16 amino acids. This CDR3 reads CASSRTSGRPGDEQFF. The DNA for the CDR3 is TGTGCTAGCAGCAGGACTAGCGGGAGGCCGGGGGATGAGCAGTTCTTC.

This chain joins TRBV4-3 and TRBJ2-7; 8 bases agree with TRBD1. Germline CDR1 LGHNA, CDR2 YSLEER. This CDR3 region has 16 residues. V lost 1 base and J lost 2; bases outside the gene matches: 7. CDR3 coding DNA: TGCGCCAGCAGCCAAGGAGTTGACAGGGGCCCCTACGAGCAGTACTTC. Its translation is CASSQGVDRGPYEQYF.

The J gene is TRBJ1-1, the V gene TRBV7-9; D is perhaps TRBD1 (5 bases). V shed 5 bases and J shed 0 bases, with 16 bases lying between them. The germline CDR1 and CDR2 sequences are SEHNR and FQNEAQ (reference sequence). This CDR3 has 16 amino acids. The DNA of the CDR3 is TGTGCCAGCAGCCCAGGCCGATGGGGCATGAACACTGAAGCTTTCTTT. Protein sequence: CASSPGRWGMNTEAFF. Variable domain in full (rest from reference TRBV7-9 and TRBJ1-1): DTGVSQNPRHKITKRGQNVTFRCDPISEHNRLYWYRQTLGQGPEFLTYFQNEAQLEKSRLLSDRFSAERPKGSFSTLEIQRTEQGDSAMYLCASSPGRWGMNTEAFFGQGTRLTVV.

The chain recombines TRBV28 with TRBJ1-5; the D gene is possibly TRBD1 (6 bases). Germline V gene data show CDR1 as MDHEN and CDR2 as SYDVKM. CDR3 size: 14 residues. Between the trimmed V and J ends, which lost 9 bases and 4 bases, there was a span of 16 bases. CDR3 sequence: CASRLGAPNQPQHF. The DNA of the CDR3 is TGTGCCAGTAGACTGGGGGCTCCAAATCAGCCCCAGCATTTT. Filled out from reference TRBV28 and TRBJ1-5, the complete variable domain reads DVKVTQSSRYLVKRTGEKVFLECVQDMDHENMFWYRQDPGLGLRLIYFSYDVKMKEKGDIPEGYSVSREKKERFSLILESASTNQTSMYLCASRLGAPNQPQHFGDGTRLSIL.

The chain uses TRBV7-9 and TRBJ1-2, with D hard to call. Trimming pared 3 bases from V and 8 bases from J, leaving 10 bases between. CDR3 size: 12 residues. Per the germline V gene, CDR1 is SEHNR and CDR2 is FQNEAQ (reference sequence). CDR3 sequence reads: CASSFDNHGYTF. In nucleotides, the CDR3 is TGTGCCAGCAGCTTCGACAATCACGGCTACACCTTC.

The rearrangement links TRBV7-6 to TRBJ2-7; 9 bases align to TRBD2. The CDR3 consists of 15 residues. Germline loops: CDR1 SGHVS, CDR2 FNYEAQ. V shed 5 bases, J shed 5 bases, and the junction held 10 bases outside the gene matches. This CDR3 reads CASSILAGQRDEQYF. The DNA of the CDR3 is TGTGCCAGCAGCATTCTAGCGGGACAGCGGGACGAGCAGTACTTC.

This clone has a single count. V gene TRBV5-1 combines with J gene TRBJ1-2; D perhaps matches TRBD1 (6 bases). V was clipped by 2 bases and J by 4 bases, with 15 bases between them. This CDR3 has 15 amino acids. CDR1 and CDR2 from the germline V gene are SGHRS and YFSETQ. Here the CDR3 DNA reads TGCGCCAGCAGCTTTGAACCGGGACACTCCTATGGCTACACCTTC. Encoded protein: CASSFEPGHSYGYTF. The variable domain in full, completed from reference TRBV5-1 and TRBJ1-2, reads KAGVTQTPRYLIKTRGQQVTLSCSPISGHRSVSWYQQTPGQGLQFLFEYFSETQRNKGNFPGRFSGRQFSNSRSEMNVSTLELGDSALYLCASSFEPGHSYGYTFGSGTRLTVV.